Shown below are 26 T cell receptor beta chains from a single sample sequenced in a study of shared clonotypes between healthy human individuals. Clones were sequenced by immunoSEQ multiplex PCR, and TCRdb holds only the in-frame ones, with some missing. Of about 2.5 million clones in the sample, roughly 92% were seen once. Sequences were obtained from naive CD4+ T cells from PBMCs. Indicated subset: CD45RA+ positively selected. These receptors all come from a man between 18 and 35 years old in good health. Some clones in this sample may be carry-over from other donors' samples.

As for this clone: Other DNA sequences in the same sample also yield this CDR3. The chain is built from TRBV7-2 and TRBJ1-2; no reliable D call. Germline V CDR1 and CDR2: SGHTA, FQGNSA. The CDR3 is 13 residues long. Trimming pared 1 base from V and 3 bases from J, leaving 6 bases between. The CDR3 bases are TGTGCCAGCAGCTTAGGTCCCTACTATGGCTACACCTTC. It translates to CASSLGPYYGYTF. The full variable domain, rest sourced from reference TRBV7-2 and TRBJ1-2, is GAGVSQSPSNKVTEKGKDVELRCDPISGHTALYWYRQSLGQGLEFLIYFQGNSAPDKSGLPSDRFSAERTGGSVSTLTIQRTQQEDSAVYLCASSLGPYYGYTFGSGTRLTVV.

The chain has TRBV5-8 and TRBJ2-5; D not resolved. Germline values: CDR1 SGHTS, CDR2 YDEGEE. The CDR3 runs to 15 residues. V was shortened by 6 bases and J by 4 bases, with 19 bases between the two germline ends. The CDR3 sequence: CASNWLDTDLETQYF. The CDR3 DNA is TGTGCCAGCAACTGGTTGGATACAGACTTAGAGACCCAGTACTTC. The whole variable domain, remainder taken from reference TRBV5-8 and TRBJ2-5, is EAGVTQSPTHLIKTRGQQATLRCSPISGHTSVYWYQQALGLGLQFLLWYDEGEERNRGNFPPRFSGRQFPNYSSELNVNALELEDSALYLCASNWLDTDLETQYFGPGTRLLVL.

The rearrangement links TRBV5-1 to TRBJ2-7; tentative D call: TRBD2 (7 bases). V shed 0 bases and J shed 6 bases, with 13 bases lying between them. This CDR3 comprises 14 residues. CDR1 and CDR2 from the germline V gene are SGHRS and YFSETQ. CDR3 residues: CASSLATGRGEQYF. CDR3 DNA sequence: TGCGCCAGCAGCTTGGCTACAGGGAGGGGCGAGCAGTACTTC.

This sequence joins TRBV19 and TRBJ2-3; TRBD2 matches at 8 bases. The trim removed 7 bases at V and 8 bases at J, leaving 5 bases unmatched. CDR3 length equals 12 residues. Germline CDR1 and CDR2: LNHDA and SQIVND (reference sequence). The CDR3 reads CASTPRGGTQYF. For the CDR3, the DNA is TGTGCCAGTACCCCACGGGGGGGTACGCAGTATTTT.

The V call is TRBV5-1, the J call TRBJ2-1; D is tentatively TRBD1 or TRBD2 (6 bases each). The germline gives CDR1 SGHRS, CDR2 YFSETQ. The CDR3 extends over 17 amino acids. The ends were cut back, 5 bases at V and 8 bases at J, with 26 bases in the middle. The CDR3 protein is CASRYGLHERKGDEQFF. The CDR3 DNA reads as TGCGCCAGCAGATACGGACTACACGAGCGCAAGGGGGATGAGCAGTTCTTC.

The chain combines TRBV11-2 with TRBJ1-4, with TRBD1 identical over 7 bases. This CDR3 contains 16 residues. CDR1 is SGHAT and CDR2 is FQNNGV in the germline V gene. With V trimmed by 5 bases and J by 7 bases, 13 bases remained unmatched. The CDR3 loop is CASSPGKQGGGEKLFF. The CDR3 DNA is TGTGCCAGCAGCCCTGGGAAGCAGGGGGGTGGTGAAAAACTGTTTTTT.

This clone was seen once. The CDR3 here is CASSEAGGMRSNQPQHF. DNA of the CDR3: TGTGCCAGCAGTGAAGCCGGCGGGATGAGGAGCAATCAGCCCCAGCATTTT. The chain couples TRBV2 to TRBJ1-5, with no clear D. The germline gives CDR1 SNHLY, CDR2 FYNNEI. CDR3 length equals 17 residues. The ends were cut back, 0 bases at V and 1 base at J, with 13 bases in the middle.

In DNA, the CDR3 is TGCGCCAGCACTGAAGGGGGAAGGTACGAGCAGTACTTC. This gives the protein CASTEGGRYEQYF. The J gene is TRBJ2-7, the V gene TRBV23-1; D possibly corresponds to TRBD1 (6 bases). TRBV23-1 is an open reading frame, and its role is uncertain. The CDR3 length is 13 residues. V lost 7 bases, J lost 4 bases, and 14 bases lay in between.

This chain uses TRBV6-5 with TRBJ2-1, with 9 bases matching TRBD2. CDR1 and CDR2 from the germline V gene are MNHEY and SVGAGI. This CDR3 spans 15 amino acids. V lost 6 bases, J lost 2 bases, and 5 bases stayed unmatched. CDR3 region: CASRKTSGPYNEQFF. For the CDR3, the DNA is TGTGCCAGCAGAAAGACTAGCGGCCCCTACAATGAGCAGTTCTTC.

The V and J genes are TRBV27 and TRBJ1-2, with a weak D call TRBD1 (5 bases). V was trimmed by 5 bases and J by 7 bases, leaving 17 bases between them. Germline-derived CDR1 and CDR2 are MNHEY and SMNVEV (reference sequence). The CDR3 is made up of 14 amino acids. The CDR3 DNA follows: TGTGCCAGCAGTAAACTCGTCAGGGACGGTGGCTACACCTTC. Translated, it gives CASSKLVRDGGYTF.

Of note for this clone: Other DNA sequences in this specimen translate into the identical CDR3. The rearrangement links TRBV7-3 to TRBJ2-3, with 10 bases aligning to TRBD1. With V trimmed by 3 bases and J by 0 bases, 3 bases remained unmatched. Germline V gives CDR1 SGHTA, CDR2 FQGTGA. The CDR3 extends over 16 amino acids. The CDR3 DNA follows: TGTGCCAGCAGCTTGACAGGGGGCGCCAGCACAGATACGCAGTATTTT. Protein: CASSLTGGASTDTQYF.

As regards this clone: The same CDR3 also results from other DNA sequences found in this sample. J is TRBJ1-5 and V is TRBV28; D is uncertain. The CDR3 consists of 12 residues. V was clipped by 8 bases and J by 2 bases, with 7 bases between them. Germline V lookup: CDR1 MDHEN, CDR2 SYDVKM. Here the CDR3 DNA reads TGTGCCAGCTTAGGAGGCAATCAGCCCCAGCATTTT. Its translation is CASLGGNQPQHF.

The chain has TRBV18 and TRBJ2-3; D may be TRBD2 (6 bases). Trimming stripped 4 bases from V and 4 bases from J, with 9 bases between. The CDR3 covers 13 residues. Germline CDR1 and CDR2: KGHSH and LQKENI. The CDR3 sequence: CASSRDFPDTQYF. Written as DNA, the CDR3 is TGTGCCAGCTCACGGGACTTTCCAGATACGCAGTATTTT. Using reference TRBV18 and TRBJ2-3 for the parts outside the CDR3, the full variable domain is NAGVMQNPRHLVRRRGQEARLRCSPMKGHSHVYWYRQLPEEGLKFMVYLQKENIIDESGMPKERFSAEFPKEGPSILRIQQVVRGDSAAYFCASSRDFPDTQYFGPGTRLTVL.

The chain employs TRBV30 and TRBJ2-7, with D uncertain. The ends were cut back, 3 bases at V and 5 bases at J, with 14 bases in the middle. Germline V gene lookup returns CDR1 GTSNPN and CDR2 SVGIG (reference sequence). CDR3 length equals 13 residues. The DNA of the CDR3 is TGTGCCTGGAGCAAGGACGGCCAGGACGAGCAGTACTTC. It is translated as CAWSKDGQDEQYF.

V and J are TRBV28 and TRBJ1-5; 7 bases line up with TRBD1. Germline V gene data show CDR1 as MDHEN and CDR2 as SYDVKM. The CDR3 has 14 residues. V was pared by 5 bases and J by 7 bases, with 8 bases of the junction left unmatched. CDR3 protein: CASSMDRRGQPQHF. For the CDR3, the DNA is TGTGCCAGCAGTATGGACAGGAGAGGCCAGCCCCAGCATTTT.

The rearrangement joins TRBV29-1 to TRBJ2-2, with unresolved D. The ends were cut back, 5 bases at V and 0 bases at J, with 22 bases in the middle. CDR1 is SQVTM and CDR2 is ANQGSEA in the germline V gene. This CDR3 has 18 amino acids. The CDR3 DNA sequence: TGCAGCGTTCTTAATCCACGGGCGTTATCCGCGAACACCGGGGAGCTGTTTTTT. Its translation is CSVLNPRALSANTGELFF.

This chain joins TRBV4-1 and TRBJ2-5; 7 nucleotides agree with TRBD1. Germline assignment: CDR1 MGHRA and CDR2 YSYEKL. Trimming cost V 3 bases and J 4 bases; bases outside gene matches: 5. The CDR3 sequence is 14 residues long. CDR3 DNA sequence: TGCGCCAGCAGCCAGGCGACAGGGAGAGAGACCCAGTACTTC. It codes for CASSQATGRETQYF.

The chain couples TRBV11-3 to TRBJ2-1; the D is unclear. V shed 1 base and J shed 5 bases, with 12 bases lying between them. CDR1 is SGHNT, CDR2 YENEEA, per germline. The CDR3 totals 15 residues. CDR3 nucleotide sequence: TGTGCCAGCAGCTTAGGAACGACTGTACACAATGAGCAGTTCTTC. This encodes CASSLGTTVHNEQFF. Full variable domain (remainder filled in from reference TRBV11-3 and TRBJ2-1): EAGVVQSPRYKIIEKKQPVAFWCNPISGHNTLYWYLQNLGQGPELLIRYENEEAVDDSQLPKDRFSAERLKGVDSTLKIQPAELGDSAVYLCASSLGTTVHNEQFFGPGTRLTVL.

A note on this clone: Other nucleotide sequences from this sample produce the same CDR3. The chain joins TRBV5-1 to TRBJ2-3; D is tentatively TRBD1 or TRBD2 (6 bases each). With 4 bases removed from V and 1 base from J, the gap between germline ends came to 7 bases. The CDR3 contains 13 residues. CDR1 and CDR2 from the germline V gene are SGHRS and YFSETQ. CDR3 loop: CASSRGGTDTQYF. The CDR3 bases are TGCGCCAGCAGCAGGGGGGGCACAGATACGCAGTATTTT. The full variable domain, in which reference TRBV5-1 and TRBJ2-3 provide the parts outside the CDR3, is KAGVTQTPRYLIKTRGQQVTLSCSPISGHRSVSWYQQTPGQGLQFLFEYFSETQRNKGNFPGRFSGRQFSNSRSEMNVSTLELGDSALYLCASSRGGTDTQYFGPGTRLTVL.

This chain uses TRBV5-1 with TRBJ2-7, with a tentative D call TRBD1 (6 bases). Trimming removed 4 bases at V and 0 bases at J, with 14 bases between. Germline loops: CDR1 SGHRS, CDR2 YFSETQ. CDR3 length: 15 amino acids. Here the CDR3 reads CASSRGQTSSYEQYF. CDR3 coding DNA: TGCGCCAGCAGCCGGGGACAAACGAGCTCCTACGAGCAGTACTTC.

In regard to this clone: Different DNA sequences within this sample yield the same CDR3. The rearrangement links TRBV20-1 to TRBJ2-1, with D uncertain. This CDR3 comprises 11 residues. V was clipped by 2 bases and J by 5 bases, with 4 bases between them. Germline lookup yields CDR1 DFQATT and CDR2 SNEGSKA (reference sequence). In DNA form, the CDR3 reads TGCAGTGCTAGAAGTGACAATGAGCAGTTCTTC. Translation: CSARSDNEQFF.

This rearrangement joins TRBV4-1 to TRBJ1-5; no firm D call. The CDR3 contains 16 residues. With 0 bases removed from V and 3 bases from J, the gap between germline ends came to 12 bases. Germline CDR1 MGHRA, CDR2 YSYEKL. Here the CDR3 reads CASSQDFGTYNQPQHF. In DNA form, the CDR3 reads TGCGCCAGCAGCCAAGATTTTGGCACTTACAATCAGCCCCAGCATTTT.

V is TRBV5-4 and J is TRBJ2-1; weak D call: TRBD2 (6 bases). This CDR3 has 17 residues. V dropped 4 bases and J dropped 2 bases, with 19 bases sitting between them. In germline, CDR1 is SGHNT, CDR2 YYREEE (reference sequence). CDR3 amino acids: CASSPGVPVGTYNEQFF. The CDR3 nucleotides read TGTGCCAGCAGCCCGGGGGTTCCGGTTGGGACCTACAATGAGCAGTTCTTC.

The rearrangement uses TRBV5-4 and TRBJ2-1; 7 bases map to TRBD2. This CDR3 comprises 15 residues. Per germline, CDR1 SGHNT and CDR2 YYREEE (reference sequence). Losses at the gene ends were 4 bases for V and 0 bases for J; bases not matched to a gene: 4. DNA of the CDR3: TGTGCCAGCAGCCCCGGCGGGGGCTCCTACAATGAGCAGTTCTTC. Its protein product is CASSPGGGSYNEQFF.

This chain connects TRBV20-1 to TRBJ2-2; D gene ambiguous. Germline lookup yields CDR1 DFQATT and CDR2 SNEGSKA (reference sequence). V lost 6 bases and J lost 6, with 8 bases in between. This CDR3 region has 11 residues. CDR3 loop: CSAEAAGELFF. The CDR3 nucleotides read TGCAGTGCCGAGGCGGCCGGGGAGCTGTTTTTT.

The chain joins TRBV2 to TRBJ1-2; D ambiguous. The CDR3 is 13 residues long. The germline V and J ends were trimmed by 9 bases and 0 bases, with 11 bases remaining between them. CDR1 is SNHLY, CDR2 FYNNEI, per germline. CDR3 residues: CASRTPANYGYTF. Written as DNA, the CDR3 is TGTGCCAGTAGGACGCCCGCTAACTATGGCTACACCTTC.